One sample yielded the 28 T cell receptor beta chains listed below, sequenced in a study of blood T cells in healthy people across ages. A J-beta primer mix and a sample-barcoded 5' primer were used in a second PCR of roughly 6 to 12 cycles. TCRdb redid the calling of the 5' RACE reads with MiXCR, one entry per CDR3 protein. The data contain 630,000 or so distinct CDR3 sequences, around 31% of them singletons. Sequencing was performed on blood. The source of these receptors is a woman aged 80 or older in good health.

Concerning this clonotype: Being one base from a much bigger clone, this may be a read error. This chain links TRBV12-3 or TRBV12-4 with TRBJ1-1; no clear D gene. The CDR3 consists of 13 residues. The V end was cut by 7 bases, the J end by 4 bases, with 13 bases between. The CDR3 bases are TGTGCCAGCATTCCCGCAGGAATCACTGAAGCTTTCTTT. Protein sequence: CASIPAGITEAFF.

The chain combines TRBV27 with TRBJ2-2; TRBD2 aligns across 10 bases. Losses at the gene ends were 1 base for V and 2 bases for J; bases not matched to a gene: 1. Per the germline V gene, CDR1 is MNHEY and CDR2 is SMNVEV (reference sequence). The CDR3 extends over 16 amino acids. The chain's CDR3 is CASSLWTSGNTGELFF. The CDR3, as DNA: TGTGCCAGCAGTTTATGGACTAGCGGAAACACCGGGGAGCTGTTTTTT.

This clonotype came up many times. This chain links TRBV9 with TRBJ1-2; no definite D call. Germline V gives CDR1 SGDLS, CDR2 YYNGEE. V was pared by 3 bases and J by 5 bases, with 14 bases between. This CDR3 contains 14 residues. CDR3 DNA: TGTGCCAGCAGCGAGCAGTCCCAACCTTATGGCTACACCTTC. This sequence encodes CASSEQSQPYGYTF.

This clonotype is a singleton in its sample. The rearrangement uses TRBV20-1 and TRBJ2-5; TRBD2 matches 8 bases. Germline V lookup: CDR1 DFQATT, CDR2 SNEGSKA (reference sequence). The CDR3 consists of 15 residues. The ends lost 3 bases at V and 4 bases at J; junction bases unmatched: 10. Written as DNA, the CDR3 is TGCAGTGCTAGCGCCGATAGCGGGACTATAGAGACCCAGTACTTC. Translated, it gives CSASADSGTIETQYF.

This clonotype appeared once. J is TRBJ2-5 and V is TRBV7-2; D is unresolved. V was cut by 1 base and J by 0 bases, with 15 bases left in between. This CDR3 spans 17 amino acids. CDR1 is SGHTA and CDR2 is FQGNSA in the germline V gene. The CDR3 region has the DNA TGTGCCAGCAGCTTAGGTCTGGCGACGGCTCACCAAGAGACCCAGTACTTC. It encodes CASSLGLATAHQETQYF. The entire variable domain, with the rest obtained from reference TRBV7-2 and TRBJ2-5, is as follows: GAGVSQSPSNKVTEKGKDVELRCDPISGHTALYWYRQSLGQGLEFLIYFQGNSAPDKSGLPSDRFSAERTGGSVSTLTIQRTQQEDSAVYLCASSLGLATAHQETQYFGPGTRLLVL.

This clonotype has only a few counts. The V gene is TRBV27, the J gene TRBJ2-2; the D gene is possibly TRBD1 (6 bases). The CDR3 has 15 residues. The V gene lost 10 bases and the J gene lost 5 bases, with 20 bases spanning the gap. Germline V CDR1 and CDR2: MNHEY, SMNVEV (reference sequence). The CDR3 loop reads CATTSARGSTGELFF. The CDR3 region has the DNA TGTGCCACCACGTCGGCCAGGGGTAGTACCGGGGAGCTGTTTTTT.

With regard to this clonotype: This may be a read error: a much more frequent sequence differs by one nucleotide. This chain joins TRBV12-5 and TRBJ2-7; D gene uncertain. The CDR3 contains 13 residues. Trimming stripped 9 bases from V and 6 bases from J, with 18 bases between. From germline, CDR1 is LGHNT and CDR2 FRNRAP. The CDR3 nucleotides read TGTGCTAGCTCCGGCGAGCCTCCCGGCGAGCAGTACTTC. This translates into CASSGEPPGEQYF.

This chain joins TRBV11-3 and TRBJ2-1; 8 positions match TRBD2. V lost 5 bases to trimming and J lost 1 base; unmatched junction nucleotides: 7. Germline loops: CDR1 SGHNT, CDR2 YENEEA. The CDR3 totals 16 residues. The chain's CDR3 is CASSPAGAFSYNEQFF. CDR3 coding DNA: TGTGCCAGCAGCCCAGCGGGGGCCTTTTCCTACAATGAGCAGTTCTTC.

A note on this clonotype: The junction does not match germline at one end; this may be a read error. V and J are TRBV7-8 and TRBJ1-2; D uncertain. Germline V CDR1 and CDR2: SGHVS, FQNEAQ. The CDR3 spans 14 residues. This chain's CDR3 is CTSSLGKGGYGYTF. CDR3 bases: TGTACCAGCAGCTTAGGCAAGGGAGGGTACGGCTACACCTTC.

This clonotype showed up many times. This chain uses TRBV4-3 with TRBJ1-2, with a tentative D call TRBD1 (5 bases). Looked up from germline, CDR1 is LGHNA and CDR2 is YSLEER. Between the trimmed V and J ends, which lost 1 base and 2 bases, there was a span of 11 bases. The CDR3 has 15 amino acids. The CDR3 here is CASSQVFPGNYGYTF. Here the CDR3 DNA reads TGCGCCAGCAGCCAAGTATTCCCAGGGAACTATGGCTACACCTTC.

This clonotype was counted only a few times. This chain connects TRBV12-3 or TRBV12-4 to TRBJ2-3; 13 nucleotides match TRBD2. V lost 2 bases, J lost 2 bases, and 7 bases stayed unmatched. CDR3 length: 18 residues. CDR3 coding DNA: TGTGCCAGCAGTTTACGGGCACTAGCGGGGGGGCTCACAGATACGCAGTATTTT. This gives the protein CASSLRALAGGLTDTQYF.

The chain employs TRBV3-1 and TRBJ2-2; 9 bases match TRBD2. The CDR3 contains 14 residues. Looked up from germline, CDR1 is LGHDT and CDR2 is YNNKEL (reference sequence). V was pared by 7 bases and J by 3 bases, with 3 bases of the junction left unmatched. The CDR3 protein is CASMGGGDTGELFF. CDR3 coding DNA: TGTGCCAGCATGGGCGGGGGGGACACCGGGGAGCTGTTTTTT.

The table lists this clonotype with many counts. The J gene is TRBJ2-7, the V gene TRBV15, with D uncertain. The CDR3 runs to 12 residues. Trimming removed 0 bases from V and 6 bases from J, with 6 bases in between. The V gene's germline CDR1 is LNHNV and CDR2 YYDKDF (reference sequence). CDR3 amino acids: CATSRDIGEQYF. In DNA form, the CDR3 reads TGTGCCACCAGCAGAGATATCGGCGAGCAGTACTTC.

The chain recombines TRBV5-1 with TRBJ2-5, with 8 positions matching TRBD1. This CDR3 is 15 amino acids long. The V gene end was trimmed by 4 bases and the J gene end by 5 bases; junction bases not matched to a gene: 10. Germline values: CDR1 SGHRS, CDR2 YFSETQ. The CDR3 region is CASSPWDRPGETQYF. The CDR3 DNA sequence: TGCGCCAGCAGCCCGTGGGACAGGCCGGGGGAGACCCAGTACTTC. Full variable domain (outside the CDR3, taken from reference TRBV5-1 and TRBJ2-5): KAGVTQTPRYLIKTRGQQVTLSCSPISGHRSVSWYQQTPGQGLQFLFEYFSETQRNKGNFPGRFSGRQFSNSRSEMNVSTLELGDSALYLCASSPWDRPGETQYFGPGTRLLVL.

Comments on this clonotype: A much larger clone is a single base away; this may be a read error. The CDR3 loop reads CASSCGTGGNEQFF. Here the CDR3 DNA reads TGTGCCAGCAGCTGTGGGACGGGGGGGAATGAGCAGTTCTTC. The V and J genes are TRBV7-2 and TRBJ2-1; 8 nucleotides line up with TRBD2. J was trimmed by 7 bases and V by 4 bases; bases with no gene match: 6. The germline CDR1 and CDR2 sequences are SGHTA and FQGNSA. The CDR3 runs 14 residues.

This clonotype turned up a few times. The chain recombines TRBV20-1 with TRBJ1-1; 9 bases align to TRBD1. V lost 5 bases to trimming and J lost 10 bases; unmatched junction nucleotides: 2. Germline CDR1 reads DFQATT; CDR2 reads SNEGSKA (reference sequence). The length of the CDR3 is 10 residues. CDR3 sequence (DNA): TGCAGTGCTTGGGACAGGGCAGCTTTCTTT. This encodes CSAWDRAAFF.

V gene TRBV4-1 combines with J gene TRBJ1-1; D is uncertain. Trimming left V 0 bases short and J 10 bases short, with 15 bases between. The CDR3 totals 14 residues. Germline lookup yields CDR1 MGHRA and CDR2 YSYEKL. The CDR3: CASSQDEGLGGAFF. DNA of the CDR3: TGCGCCAGCAGCCAAGATGAGGGCCTCGGAGGAGCTTTCTTT.

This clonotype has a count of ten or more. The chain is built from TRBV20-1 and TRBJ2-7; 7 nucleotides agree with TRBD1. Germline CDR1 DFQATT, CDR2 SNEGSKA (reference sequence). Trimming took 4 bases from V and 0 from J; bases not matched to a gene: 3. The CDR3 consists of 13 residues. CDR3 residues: CSAMTGISYEQYF. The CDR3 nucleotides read TGCAGTGCTATGACAGGGATCTCCTACGAGCAGTACTTC.

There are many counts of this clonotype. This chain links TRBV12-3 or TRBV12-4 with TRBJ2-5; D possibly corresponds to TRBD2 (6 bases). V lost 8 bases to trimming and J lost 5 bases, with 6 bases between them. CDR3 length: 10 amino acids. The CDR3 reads CASGGETQYF. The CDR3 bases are TGTGCCAGCGGGGGGGAGACCCAGTACTTC.

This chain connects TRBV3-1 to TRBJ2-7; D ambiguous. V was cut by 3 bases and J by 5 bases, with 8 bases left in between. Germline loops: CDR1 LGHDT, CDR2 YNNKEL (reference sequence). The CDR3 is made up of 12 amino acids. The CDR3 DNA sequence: TGTGCCAGCAGCCAGACTGAAAACGAGCAGTACTTC. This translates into CASSQTENEQYF.

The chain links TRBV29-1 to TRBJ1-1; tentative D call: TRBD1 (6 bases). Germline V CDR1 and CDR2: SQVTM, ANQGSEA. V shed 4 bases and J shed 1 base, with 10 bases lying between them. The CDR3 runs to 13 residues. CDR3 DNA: TGCAGCGTTGGTCGGGACAAGAACACTGAAGCTTTCTTT. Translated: CSVGRDKNTEAFF. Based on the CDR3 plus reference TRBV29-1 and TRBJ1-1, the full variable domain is SAVISQKPSRDICQRGTSLTIQCQVDSQVTMMFWYRQQPGQSLTLIATANQGSEATYESGFVIDKFPISRPNLTFSTLTVSNMSPEDSSIYLCSVGRDKNTEAFFGQGTRLTVV.

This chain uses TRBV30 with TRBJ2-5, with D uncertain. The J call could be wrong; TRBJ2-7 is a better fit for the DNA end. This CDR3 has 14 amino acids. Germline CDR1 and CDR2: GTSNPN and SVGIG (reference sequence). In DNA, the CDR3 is TGTGCCTGGAGTTTTCAGGCGACCAACTACGAGCAGTACTTC. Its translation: CAWSFQATNYEQYF.

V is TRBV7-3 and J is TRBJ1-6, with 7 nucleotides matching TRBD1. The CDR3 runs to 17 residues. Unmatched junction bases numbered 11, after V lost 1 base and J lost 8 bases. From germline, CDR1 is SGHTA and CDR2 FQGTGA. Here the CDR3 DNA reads TGTGCCAGCAGCTTAAGGGCAGGGGGTACCTTGGATTCACCCCTCCACTTT. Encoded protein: CASSLRAGGTLDSPLHF.

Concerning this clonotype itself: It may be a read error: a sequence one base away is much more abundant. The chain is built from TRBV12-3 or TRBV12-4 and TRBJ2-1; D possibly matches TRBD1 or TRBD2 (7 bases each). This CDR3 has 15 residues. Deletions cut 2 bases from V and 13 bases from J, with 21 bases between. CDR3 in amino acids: CASSLNRGGGETQFF. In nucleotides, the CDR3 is TGTGCCAGCAGTTTAAACAGGGGAGGGGGAGAGACCCAGTTCTTC.

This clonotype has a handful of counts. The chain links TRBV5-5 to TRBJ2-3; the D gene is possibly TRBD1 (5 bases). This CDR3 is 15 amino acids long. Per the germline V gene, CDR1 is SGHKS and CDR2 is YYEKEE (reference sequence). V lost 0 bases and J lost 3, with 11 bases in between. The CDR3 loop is CASSLAGPGTDTQYF. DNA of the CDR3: TGTGCCAGCAGCTTGGCGGGTCCAGGGACAGATACGCAGTATTTT.

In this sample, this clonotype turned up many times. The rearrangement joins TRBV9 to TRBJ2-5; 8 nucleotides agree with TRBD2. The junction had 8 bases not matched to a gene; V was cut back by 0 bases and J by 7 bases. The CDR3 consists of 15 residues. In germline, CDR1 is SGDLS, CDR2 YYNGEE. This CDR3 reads CASSVDGGVAGTQYF. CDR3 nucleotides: TGTGCCAGCAGCGTAGACGGGGGGGTGGCAGGGACCCAGTACTTC.

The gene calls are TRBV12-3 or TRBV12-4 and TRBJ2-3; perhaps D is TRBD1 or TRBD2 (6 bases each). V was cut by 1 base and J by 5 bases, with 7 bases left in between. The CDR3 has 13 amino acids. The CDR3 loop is CASSLEGGDTQYF. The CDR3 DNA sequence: TGTGCCAGCAGTTTAGAGGGGGGAGATACGCAGTATTTT.

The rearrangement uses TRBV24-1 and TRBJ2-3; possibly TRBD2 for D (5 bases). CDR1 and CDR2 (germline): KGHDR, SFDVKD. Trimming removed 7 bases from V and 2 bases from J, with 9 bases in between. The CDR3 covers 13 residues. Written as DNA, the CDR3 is TGTGCCACCAGGGACGGGAACACAGATACGCAGTATTTT. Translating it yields CATRDGNTDTQYF.